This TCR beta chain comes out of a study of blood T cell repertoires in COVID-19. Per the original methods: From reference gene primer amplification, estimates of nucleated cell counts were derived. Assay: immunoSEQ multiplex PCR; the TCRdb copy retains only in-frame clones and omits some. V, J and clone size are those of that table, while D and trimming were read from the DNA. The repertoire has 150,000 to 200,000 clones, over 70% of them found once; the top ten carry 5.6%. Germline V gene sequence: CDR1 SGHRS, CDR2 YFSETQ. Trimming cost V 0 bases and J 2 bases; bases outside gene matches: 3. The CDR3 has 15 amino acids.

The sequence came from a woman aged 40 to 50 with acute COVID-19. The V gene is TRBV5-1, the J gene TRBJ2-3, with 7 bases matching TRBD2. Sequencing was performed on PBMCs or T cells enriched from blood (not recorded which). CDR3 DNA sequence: TGCGCCAGCAGCTTGGATGCGGGGGTCACAGATACGCAGTATTTT. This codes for CASSLDAGVTDTQYF.